This entry lists 9 T cell receptor beta chains sequenced from one sample in a study of T cells expressing NK-cell markers. From its re-call of the 5' RACE reads, TCRdb lists each CDR3 protein once, without DNA. Its table lists 300,000 to 450,000 distinct CDR3 sequences. Specimen: blood T cells: a sorted CD56 or NKG2C T cell subset, CD4+ or CD8+ T cells, or bulk PBMC T cells (not recorded which). All receptors derive from a man between 18 and 69 years old in good health.

This chain joins TRBV3-1 and TRBJ2-7; with no DNA, the TCRdb D assignment of TRBD1 cannot be verified. This CDR3 is built from 14 residues. Germline lookup yields CDR1 LGHDT and CDR2 YNNKEL (reference sequence). CDR3 amino acids: CASSRGHMERGQYF.

This chain connects TRBV7-9 to TRBJ1-6; TCRdb designates TRBD1, a call that cannot be tested without DNA. CDR1 is SEHNR and CDR2 is FQNEAQ in the germline V gene (reference sequence). The CDR3 extends over 14 amino acids. The CDR3 reads CASSSGQGNSPLHF.

The CDR3 here is CASSPVGTGSYGYTF. This chain connects TRBV18 to TRBJ1-2; TCRdb returns TRBD1, unconfirmable since there is no DNA. The CDR3 consists of 15 residues. The germline V gene has CDR1 KGHSH and CDR2 LQKENI.

The chain combines TRBV25-1 with TRBJ1-4; TCRdb calls TRBD1, which cannot be checked without DNA. This CDR3 spans 15 amino acids. CDR1 is MGHDK, CDR2 SYGVNS, per germline. This CDR3 reads CASSTWTARNEKLFF.

The genes are TRBV20-1 and TRBJ1-6. CDR1 and CDR2 from the germline V gene are DFQATT and SNEGSKA (reference sequence). This CDR3 spans 12 amino acids. CDR3 loop: CSANDYGSPLHF.

The chain has TRBV5-1 and TRBJ1-1. This CDR3 is 17 amino acids long. Germline CDR1 and CDR2: SGHRS and YFSETQ. CDR3 sequence reads: CASSQPWSTGTNTEAFF.

The chain has TRBV5-1 and TRBJ2-7; TCRdb proposes TRBD1, but this gene call is untestable without DNA. From germline, CDR1 is SGHRS and CDR2 YFSETQ. The CDR3 totals 14 residues. The CDR3 region is CASSLAGQGNEQYF.

The genes are TRBV18 and TRBJ2-7; without DNA, the TCRdb call of TRBD1 cannot be checked. CDR3 size: 17 residues. In germline, CDR1 is KGHSH, CDR2 LQKENI. CDR3 residues: CASSYQRGGTGLDEQYF.

The V call is TRBV18, the J call TRBJ1-6; the TCRdb call, TRBD1, lacks DNA for checking. This CDR3 has 15 amino acids. CDR1 and CDR2 from the germline V gene are KGHSH and LQKENI. Here the CDR3 reads CASSPDRGESSPLHF. The full variable domain, its missing parts supplied by reference TRBV18 and TRBJ1-6, is NAGVMQNPRHLVRRRGQEARLRCSPMKGHSHVYWYRQLPEEGLKFMVYLQKENIIDESGMPKERFSAEFPKEGPSILRIQQVVRGDSAAYFCASSPDRGESSPLHFGNGTRLTVT.